Listed here are 20 T cell receptor beta chains from one sample, sequenced in a study of T cell responses to AZD1222 COVID-19 vaccine. Assay: immunoSEQ multiplex PCR; the TCRdb copy retains only in-frame clones and omits some. The sample holds 150,000 to 200,000 clones, roughly 90% seen once. Sequenced material: peripheral blood, taken on day 0 of AZD1222 vaccination. The receptors here all came from an adult in good health.

This chain connects TRBV5-1 to TRBJ1-1; a weak D match, TRBD1 (5 bases). Trimming stripped 1 base from V and 5 bases from J, with 12 bases between. Germline-derived CDR1 and CDR2 are SGHRS and YFSETQ. The CDR3 is made up of 14 amino acids. The CDR3 DNA sequence: TGCGCCAGCAGCTTGATGCAGGGCGGAACTGAAGCTTTCTTT. Translation gives CASSLMQGGTEAFF.

This chain connects TRBV7-2 to TRBJ1-3, with D hard to call. The CDR3 sequence is 15 residues long. Trimming cost V 5 bases and J 0 bases, with 11 bases left between them. CDR1 is SGHTA and CDR2 is FQGNSA in the germline V gene. CDR3 in DNA: TGTGCCAGCAGCCTCCTTGGTGTCTCTGGAAACACCATATATTTT. Protein: CASSLLGVSGNTIYF. The entire variable domain, with the rest obtained from reference TRBV7-2 and TRBJ1-3, is as follows: GAGVSQSPSNKVTEKGKDVELRCDPISGHTALYWYRQSLGQGLEFLIYFQGNSAPDKSGLPSDRFSAERTGGSVSTLTIQRTQQEDSAVYLCASSLLGVSGNTIYFGEGSWLTVV.

The J gene is TRBJ2-2, the V gene TRBV5-1; a possible D gene is TRBD2 (6 bases). Trimming removed 5 bases from V and 3 bases from J, with 11 bases in between. The germline CDR1 and CDR2 sequences are SGHRS and YFSETQ. This CDR3 comprises 14 residues. CDR3 DNA: TGCGCCAGCAGGAGGAGGGTTGACACCGGGGAGCTGTTTTTT. Its translation is CASRRRVDTGELFF.

The chain is built from TRBV5-1 and TRBJ2-7; D unclear. V was cut by 4 bases and J by 0 bases, with 20 bases left in between. The CDR3 consists of 17 residues. The germline CDR1 and CDR2 sequences are SGHRS and YFSETQ. CDR3 amino acids: CASSPTTIDRSSYEQYF. The CDR3 DNA sequence: TGCGCCAGCAGCCCCACCACAATCGACCGAAGCTCCTACGAGCAGTACTTC.

V is TRBV9 and J is TRBJ2-1, with TRBD2 identical over 11 bases. V trimming: 4 bases; J trimming: 4 bases; junction bases outside the gene matches: 4. The CDR3 totals 15 residues. Germline CDR1 SGDLS, CDR2 YYNGEE. The CDR3 reads CASSSTSGGYNEQFF. The CDR3 DNA follows: TGTGCCAGCAGCAGTACTAGCGGGGGTTACAATGAGCAGTTCTTC.

J is TRBJ1-5 and V is TRBV28; D is possibly TRBD1 (5 bases). This CDR3 contains 13 residues. The V gene lost 5 bases and the J gene lost 6 bases, with 11 bases spanning the gap. From germline, CDR1 is MDHEN and CDR2 SYDVKM. CDR3 residues: CASSDGGRQPQHF. The CDR3 DNA is TGTGCCAGCAGTGACGGGGGACGTCAGCCCCAGCATTTT.

The chain combines TRBV18 with TRBJ2-7; possible D gene TRBD1, 5 bases. Per germline, CDR1 KGHSH and CDR2 LQKENI. This CDR3 comprises 15 residues. V shed 1 base and J shed 6 bases, with 16 bases lying between them. Written as DNA, the CDR3 is TGTGCCAGCTCACCACAAAGGGAAGTTACAGGCGAGCAGTACTTC. Translation gives CASSPQREVTGEQYF.

Here the CDR3 DNA reads TGTGCCATCACCAGGACAGCTAGCACAGATACGCAGTATTTT. Residues: CAITRTASTDTQYF. The V gene is TRBV10-3, the J gene TRBJ2-3; TRBD1 is a possible D gene (6 bases). Trimming cost V 7 bases and J 0 bases, with 11 bases left between them. The CDR3 consists of 14 residues. Germline CDR1 is ENHRY and CDR2 is SYGVKD.

On this clone: Compared with germline, one end of the junction differs, possibly owing to a read error. The V and J genes are TRBV7-7 and TRBJ1-2; D is ambiguous. This CDR3 spans 15 amino acids. Germline CDR1 and CDR2: SSHAT and FNYEAQ (reference sequence). CDR3 DNA sequence: TGTGCTAGCAGCTTAGTTTCCGATTTGGTCTATGGCTACACCTTC. Amino acids: CASSLVSDLVYGYTF.

The V and J genes are TRBV12-3 or TRBV12-4 and TRBJ2-1; D possibly corresponds to TRBD2 (5 bases). V lost 5 bases and J 7 bases, leaving 12 bases between the germline ends. This CDR3 spans 13 amino acids. DNA for the CDR3: TGTGCCAGCAGTCGGCGGGCGGAGAATGAGCAGTTCTTC. Its translation is CASSRRAENEQFF.

There are a few counts of this clone. The rearrangement links TRBV6-5 to TRBJ2-7, with D possibly TRBD2 on 5 matching bases. The V gene lost 4 bases and the J gene lost 7 bases, with 8 bases spanning the gap. Looked up from germline, CDR1 is MNHEY and CDR2 is SVGAGI. CDR3 length equals 11 residues. The CDR3 nucleotides are TGTGCCAGCAGTTTCGGGAAAGAGCAGTACTTC. Translated: CASSFGKEQYF.

The chain couples TRBV7-9 to TRBJ2-3; 8 nucleotides match TRBD1. V trimming: 4 bases; J trimming: 1 base; junction bases outside the gene matches: 7. The CDR3 is 16 amino acids. Germline CDR1 and CDR2: SEHNR and FQNEAQ (reference sequence). CDR3 amino acids: CASSSNDRGRTDTQYF. The CDR3, as DNA: TGTGCCAGCAGCTCTAATGACAGGGGCCGCACAGATACGCAGTATTTT.

In this sample, this clone turned up once. The rearrangement uses TRBV2 and TRBJ2-3; D is unresolved. Trimming took 4 bases from V and 6 from J, leaving 8 bases between them. This CDR3 region has 12 residues. CDR1 SNHLY and CDR2 FYNNEI come from the germline V gene. The CDR3 region is CASSVAQDTQYF. Here the CDR3 DNA reads TGTGCCAGCAGTGTGGCGCAGGATACGCAGTATTTT.

This rearrangement joins TRBV7-3 to TRBJ2-2, with D hard to call. CDR1 and CDR2 from the germline V gene are SGHTA and FQGTGA. Trimming took 1 base from V and 7 from J, leaving 19 bases between them. The CDR3 runs 17 residues. CDR3 residues: CASSLSRASGRNGELFF. The CDR3 region has the DNA TGTGCCAGCAGCTTAAGTCGGGCGAGTGGGCGAAACGGGGAGCTGTTTTTT.

The CDR3 region is CASSLRQGAVSGTDTQYF. CDR3 in DNA: TGTGCCAGCAGCTTGCGCCAGGGGGCCGTTTCTGGCACAGATACGCAGTATTTT. The V gene is TRBV5-4, the J gene TRBJ2-3, with 8 bases fitting TRBD1. V trimming: 1 base; J trimming: 1 base; junction bases outside the gene matches: 11. CDR3 length: 18 residues. Germline assignment: CDR1 SGHNT and CDR2 YYREEE (reference sequence).

At least ten counts were recorded for this clone. The chain combines TRBV19 with TRBJ1-5, with D unclear. V lost 3 bases, J lost 0 bases, and 12 bases lay in between. CDR3 length equals 16 residues. Per germline, CDR1 LNHDA and CDR2 SQIVND (reference sequence). DNA for the CDR3: TGTGCCAGTAGTATCGGGCAATCAAATAGCAATCAGCCCCAGCATTTT. This encodes CASSIGQSNSNQPQHF.

V and J are TRBV27 and TRBJ1-3; weak D call: TRBD1 (6 bases). The germline V gene encodes CDR1 MNHEY and CDR2 SMNVEV (reference sequence). The ends were cut back, 6 bases at V and 1 base at J, with 16 bases in the middle. The CDR3 is 16 amino acids. The chain's CDR3 is CASRRGGESSGNTIYF. In DNA, the CDR3 is TGTGCCAGCAGAAGGGGGGGTGAGTCTTCTGGAAACACCATATATTTT.

The chain recombines TRBV11-2 with TRBJ2-7, with D possibly called TRBD1 or TRBD2 (7 bases each). The length of the CDR3 is 15 residues. Germline-derived CDR1 and CDR2 are SGHAT and FQNNGV. The germline V and J ends were trimmed by 1 base and 0 bases, with 10 bases remaining between them. The CDR3 here is CASSLVRGGSYEQYF. The CDR3 nucleotides are TGTGCCAGCAGCTTAGTCAGGGGGGGCTCCTACGAGCAGTACTTC.

The chain employs TRBV5-1 and TRBJ2-1; 9 bases are a match to TRBD2. Germline loops: CDR1 SGHRS, CDR2 YFSETQ. CDR3 length: 21 residues. With V trimmed by 4 bases and J by 0 bases, 20 bases remained unmatched. CDR3 sequence reads: CASSPTLRGLTSGFSYNEQFF. CDR3 coding DNA: TGCGCCAGCAGCCCGACGCTTAGGGGGCTGACTAGCGGATTCTCCTACAATGAGCAGTTCTTC.

The V call is TRBV5-1, the J call TRBJ2-7; tentatively, D is TRBD1 or TRBD2 (6 bases each). This CDR3 region has 16 residues. Germline-derived CDR1 and CDR2 are SGHRS and YFSETQ. V was cut by 4 bases and J by 3 bases, with 20 bases left in between. DNA of the CDR3: TGCGCCAGCAGCCCCCAACCAAGGGGGGCGATCTACGAGCAGTACTTC. This gives the protein CASSPQPRGAIYEQYF.